Below are 16 T cell receptor beta chains sequenced from a single sample in a study of Graves' ophthalmopathy and Graves' hyperthyroidism (dated by TCRdb to 2017 to 2018). The sequencing machine was an Illumina HiSeq 2000. For repertoire sequencing, the TCR beta CDR3 regions were amplified from RNA transcripts. HTBI primers and the Qiagen OneStep RT-PCR kit were used in a first-round RT-PCR, which was followed by a second-round multiplex PCR, size selection and purification. TCRdb's own reprocessing of the public reads used fastp at Q25 and MiXCR and kept productive beta chains. Each CDR3 protein appears once, grouped with its most common genes and DNA. Across this sample there are hundreds of thousands of distinct CDR3 sequences, with around 20% seen only once. The ten largest clones take up around 3.1% of the sample. Sequences were obtained from peripheral blood. The receptors originated from a woman aged 18-30 years with stable Graves' hyperthyroidism. Donor details come from another sample of the same person, matched by shared clones.

In its sample, this clonotype was seen many times. The chain couples TRBV12-3 or TRBV12-4 to TRBJ2-7; D is perhaps TRBD2 (6 bases). Trimming left V 6 bases short and J 3 bases short, with 12 bases between. The CDR3 length is 13 residues. As DNA, the CDR3 is TGTGCCAGCAGGGGAGGCGGCTACTACGAGCAGTACTTC. Translation gives CASRGGGYYEQYF.

The table lists this clonotype with many counts. The chain combines TRBV6-5 with TRBJ2-5; unclear D gene. Trimming shortened V by 4 bases and J by 3 bases, and 18 bases separated the two germline ends. CDR3 length: 16 residues. Germline CDR1 is MNHEY and CDR2 is SVGAGI. Written as DNA, the CDR3 is TGTGCCAGCAGTTTGAGGCTAGTAAGCCTAAAAGAGACCCAGTACTTC. Encoded protein: CASSLRLVSLKETQYF.

This clonotype has a count of ten or more. J is TRBJ1-2 and V is TRBV7-9; no clear D. Per germline, CDR1 SEHNR and CDR2 FQNEAQ (reference sequence). Trimming removed 1 base at V and 2 bases at J, with 11 bases between. CDR3 length equals 15 residues. CDR3 in amino acids: CASSLVRRQNYGYTF. The DNA for the CDR3 is TGTGCCAGCAGCTTAGTTCGCAGACAAAACTATGGCTACACCTTC.

At least ten counts were recorded for this clonotype. The V gene is TRBV3-1, the J gene TRBJ2-3; either TRBD1 or TRBD2 may supply D (5 bases each). Germline V gene sequence: CDR1 LGHDT, CDR2 YNNKEL (reference sequence). This CDR3 contains 15 residues. V shed 1 base and J shed 6 bases, with 14 bases lying between them. The CDR3 sequence: CASSQGARGADTQYF. The CDR3 DNA reads TGTGCCAGCAGCCAAGGAGCTAGAGGGGCGGATACGCAGTATTTT.

This clonotype was counted ten times or more. V is TRBV5-1 and J is TRBJ2-2; 7 bases map to TRBD2. The CDR3 runs 17 residues. Trimming took 0 bases from V and 7 from J; bases not matched to a gene: 12. In germline, CDR1 is SGHRS, CDR2 YFSETQ. The CDR3 DNA is TGCGCCAGCAGCTTGGTGTACGCGGGAGATGTTCACGGGGAGCTGTTTTTT. This encodes CASSLVYAGDVHGELFF.

This clonotype was counted ten times or more. The gene calls are TRBV5-1 and TRBJ1-1, with D possibly TRBD1 on 5 matching bases. Per germline, CDR1 SGHRS and CDR2 YFSETQ. The CDR3 contains 14 residues. V was cut by 5 bases and J by 0 bases, with 11 bases left in between. DNA of the CDR3: TGCGCCAGCAGTTCGACAGACCTGAACACTGAAGCTTTCTTT. It codes for CASSSTDLNTEAFF.

This clonotype occurred many times. The chain recombines TRBV6-2 or TRBV6-3 with TRBJ1-1; D not certain. Trimming removed 2 bases at V and 7 bases at J, with 11 bases between. This CDR3 has 13 residues. Germline values: CDR1 MNHEY, CDR2 SVGEGT. Here the CDR3 DNA reads TGTGCCAGCAGTTACCAGGAGCCCCATGAAGCTTTCTTT. Amino acids: CASSYQEPHEAFF.

This clonotype was detected ten times or more. The gene calls are TRBV10-3 and TRBJ1-1; tentatively, D is TRBD1 (6 bases). The CDR3 runs 14 residues. V lost 4 bases to trimming and J lost 1 base, with 10 bases between them. Germline V gives CDR1 ENHRY, CDR2 SYGVKD. The CDR3 DNA follows: TGTGCCATCAGTGGCAGGGGTCCGAACACTGAAGCTTTCTTT. Translating it yields CAISGRGPNTEAFF.

The sample holds many counts of this clonotype. This chain links TRBV12-3 or TRBV12-4 with TRBJ2-7; D ambiguous. The CDR3 is 14 amino acids. V shed 4 bases and J shed 7 bases, with 17 bases lying between them. This CDR3 reads CASSWTPSSEEQYF. Here the CDR3 DNA reads TGTGCCAGCAGTTGGACCCCCTCTTCGGAGGAGCAGTACTTC.

Many counts were recorded for this clonotype. The chain is built from TRBV3-1 and TRBJ1-6; 7 bases are a match to TRBD1. The CDR3 sequence is 16 residues long. J was trimmed by 7 bases and V by 1 base; bases with no gene match: 7. The germline CDR1 and CDR2 sequences are LGHDT and YNNKEL (reference sequence). The CDR3 is CASSQGDRRTNSPLHF. The CDR3 region has the DNA TGTGCCAGCAGCCAAGGGGACAGAAGGACCAATTCACCCCTCCACTTT.

This clonotype was detected many times. The chain links TRBV12-3 or TRBV12-4 to TRBJ2-5; TRBD2 matches 9 bases. V shed 1 base and J 5 bases; nucleotides not matched to a gene: 5. This CDR3 contains 15 residues. CDR3 sequence reads: CASSLGGRAAETQYF. As DNA, the CDR3 is TGTGCCAGCAGTTTAGGCGGGAGGGCCGCCGAGACCCAGTACTTC.

This clonotype was seen repeatedly, ten times or more. The CDR3 coding sequence is TGTGCTTCGCGGCGGCAAGAGACCCAGTACTTC. It specifies CASRRQETQYF. The rearrangement links TRBV2 to TRBJ2-5; D remains unclear. The CDR3 loop spans 11 amino acids. Germline CDR1 SNHLY, CDR2 FYNNEI.

This clonotype was seen ten or more times. The V call is TRBV19, the J call TRBJ1-4, with D perhaps TRBD1 (5 bases). CDR3 length: 13 residues. Trimming left V 11 bases short and J 4 bases short, with 14 bases between. Germline loops: CDR1 LNHDA, CDR2 SQIVND (reference sequence). CDR3 DNA sequence: TGTGCCGTTTCCCGGGGGTTTAATGAAAAACTGTTTTTT. It translates to CAVSRGFNEKLFF.

This clonotype occurred many times. The chain has TRBV15 and TRBJ2-5; D ambiguous. CDR1 and CDR2 from the germline V gene are LNHNV and YYDKDF (reference sequence). The CDR3 loop spans 14 amino acids. Trimming took 0 bases from V and 7 from J, leaving 12 bases between them. The chain's CDR3 is CATSRDRPEGTQYF. The CDR3, as DNA: TGTGCCACCAGCAGAGACCGCCCAGAAGGGACCCAGTACTTC. Based on the CDR3 plus reference TRBV15 and TRBJ2-5, the full variable domain is DAMVIQNPRYQVTQFGKPVTLSCSQTLNHNVMYWYQQKSSQAPKLLFHYYDKDFNNEADTPDNFQSRRPNTSFCFLDIRSPGLGDTAMYLCATSRDRPEGTQYFGPGTRLLVL.

This clonotype appeared a few times. A much larger clone is a single base away; this may be a read error. The chain employs TRBV14 and TRBJ2-7; D perhaps matches TRBD2 (5 bases). This CDR3 has 14 amino acids. Germline V gives CDR1 SGHDN, CDR2 FVKESK. The CDR3: CASSLMDSVGEQCF. The CDR3 nucleotides are TGTGCCAGCAGCCTGATGGACTCGGTTGGGGAGCAGTGCTTC.

The V call is TRBV12-3 or TRBV12-4, the J call TRBJ2-2, with 7 bases fitting TRBD2. The CDR3 totals 17 residues. V lost 6 bases to trimming and J lost 0 bases; unmatched junction nucleotides: 10. CDR3 nucleotides: TGTGCCAGCAGCTACTCTCTGGGGGGGTCGAACACCGGGGAGCTGTTTTTT. As protein: CASSYSLGGSNTGELFF.